This passage covers 24 T cell receptor beta chains from one sample sequenced in a study of blood T cell repertoires in COVID-19 (TCRdb year 2020). Preparation of the library involved the immunoSEQ multiplex PCR assay. In TCRdb, the immuneACCESS table is reduced to in-frame sequences with V and J assigned. These tables do not hold every clone; where another copy was compared, an unresolved V gene accounts for under half, and the others remain unexplained. This sample gives 200,000 to 300,000 clones in total; over 75% of them show up just once. 1.9% of the sample is taken by the ten largest. The sample consisted of peripheral blood. Receptor source: a man aged 30 to 39 who had recovered from COVID-19.

This chain joins TRBV10-3 and TRBJ2-3, with D perhaps matching TRBD2 (5 bases). CDR3 length equals 16 residues. Trimming left V 10 bases short and J 0 bases short, with 20 bases between. Germline V gene data show CDR1 as ENHRY and CDR2 as SYGVKD. CDR3 residues: CASRGVSERSTDTQYF. The CDR3 DNA sequence: TGTGCCAGCCGCGGCGTAAGCGAGCGGAGCACAGATACGCAGTATTTT.

The chain carries TRBV2 and TRBJ1-6, with D perhaps matching TRBD1 (5 bases). The CDR3 extends over 14 amino acids. V was shortened by 10 bases and J by 0 bases, with 10 bases between the two germline ends. Germline-derived CDR1 and CDR2 are SNHLY and FYNNEI. CDR3 sequence: CATRQSSYNSPLHF. For the CDR3, the DNA is TGTGCCACCAGACAGAGCTCCTATAATTCACCCCTCCACTTT.

The chain couples TRBV10-1 to TRBJ2-2, with 11 positions matching TRBD1. With V trimmed by 4 bases and J by 8 bases, 6 bases remained unmatched. The germline gives CDR1 WNHNN, CDR2 SYGVQD (reference sequence). The CDR3 extends over 15 amino acids. This chain's CDR3 is CASSGTGGASGELFF. In nucleotides, the CDR3 is TGCGCCAGCAGTGGGACAGGGGGCGCATCGGGGGAGCTGTTTTTT.

This rearrangement joins TRBV9 to TRBJ1-1; possible D gene TRBD1, 5 bases. CDR1 and CDR2 (germline): SGDLS, YYNGEE. V dropped 0 bases and J dropped 6 bases, with 6 bases sitting between them. This CDR3 contains 12 residues. CDR3 in amino acids: CASSVGDSEAFF. Written as DNA, the CDR3 is TGTGCCAGCAGCGTAGGGGACTCTGAAGCTTTCTTT.

The V gene is TRBV7-9, the J gene TRBJ1-1; no firm D call. Between the trimmed V and J ends, which lost 5 bases and 10 bases, there was a span of 11 bases. Germline V gene sequence: CDR1 SEHNR, CDR2 FQNEAQ (reference sequence). The length of the CDR3 is 11 residues. The CDR3 nucleotides read TGTGCCAGCAGCCGAAAAGCCTCAGCTTTCTTT. Translating it yields CASSRKASAFF.

The rearrangement links TRBV12-3 or TRBV12-4 to TRBJ2-3; perhaps TRBD2 as D (6 bases). The length of the CDR3 is 13 residues. V lost 8 bases and J lost 4, with 13 bases in between. CDR3 sequence: CASSLRGPDTQYF. In nucleotides, the CDR3 is TGTGCCAGCTCCCTGCGGGGACCAGATACGCAGTATTTT.

This chain joins TRBV28 and TRBJ1-1; no definite D call. CDR3 length equals 11 residues. Trimming took off 6 bases at V and 1 base at J, with 3 bases between the two ends. CDR1 is MDHEN, CDR2 SYDVKM, per germline. CDR3 nucleotides: TGTGCCAGCAGACAGAACACTGAAGCTTTCTTT. This codes for CASRQNTEAFF.

The gene calls are TRBV6-5 and TRBJ2-2; D is possibly TRBD1 (6 bases). The CDR3 length is 15 residues. V shed 1 base and J shed 1 base, with 7 bases lying between them. Germline V lookup: CDR1 MNHEY, CDR2 SVGAGI. CDR3 sequence reads: CASSYWGQNTGELFF. The DNA of the CDR3 is TGTGCCAGCAGTTACTGGGGACAGAACACCGGGGAGCTGTTTTTT.

This chain uses TRBV3-1 (or the pseudogene TRBV3-2) with TRBJ2-5; TRBD1 is a possible D gene (6 bases). Germline values: CDR1 LGHDT, CDR2 YNNKEL (reference sequence). The CDR3 sequence is 14 residues long. V was clipped by 3 bases and J by 5 bases, with 13 bases between them. CDR3 nucleotides: TGTGCCAGCAGCCACACAGGGTTGCGGGAGACCCAGTACTTC. Translation: CASSHTGLRETQYF.

This clone appeared a single time. The chain is built from TRBV12-3 or TRBV12-4 and TRBJ2-1; no definite D call. The V and J ends lost 4 bases and 5 bases respectively, with 9 bases between them. CDR3 length equals 13 residues. Here the CDR3 DNA reads TGTGCCAGCAGTTCAACAGTGAACAATGAGCAGTTCTTC. Protein product: CASSSTVNNEQFF.

The chain employs TRBV10-3 and TRBJ2-7; weak D call: TRBD1 (7 bases). Looked up from germline, CDR1 is ENHRY and CDR2 is SYGVKD. V was clipped by 8 bases and J by 2 bases, with 13 bases between them. The CDR3 is made up of 13 amino acids. The CDR3 sequence: CAIGGTETYEQYF. For the CDR3, the DNA is TGTGCCATCGGCGGGACAGAAACCTACGAGCAGTACTTC.

The chain has TRBV18 and TRBJ1-5, with unresolved D. Looked up from germline, CDR1 is KGHSH and CDR2 is LQKENI. V was clipped by 1 base and J by 5 bases, with 6 bases between them. CDR3 size: 13 residues. The CDR3 bases are TGTGCCAGCTCACCACGTTCGGATCAGCCCCAGCATTTT. This translates into CASSPRSDQPQHF.

V usage is TRBV7-9 and J usage is TRBJ1-4; 7 nucleotides align to TRBD1. V gave up 6 bases and J gave up 6 bases; unmatched junction bases: 10. The CDR3 consists of 15 residues. Germline lookup yields CDR1 SEHNR and CDR2 FQNEAQ (reference sequence). CDR3 sequence: CASSLRGQGDEKLFF. The DNA of the CDR3 is TGTGCCAGCAGTCTTAGGGGGCAGGGGGATGAAAAACTGTTTTTT.

The rearrangement uses TRBV10-3 and TRBJ1-1; 8 bases are shared with TRBD1. The CDR3 has 15 amino acids. Germline lookup yields CDR1 ENHRY and CDR2 SYGVKD. The V segment lost 1 base and the J segment 5 bases; nucleotides outside the gene matches: 6. CDR3 DNA sequence: TGTGCCATCAGTGAGTGGCAGGGGGCGAGGACTGAAGCTTTCTTT. Translation gives CAISEWQGARTEAFF.

This rearrangement joins TRBV6-5 to TRBJ2-2; possible D gene TRBD2, 5 bases. V was shortened by 6 bases and J by 5 bases, with 7 bases between the two germline ends. CDR3 length equals 12 residues. Germline V lookup: CDR1 MNHEY, CDR2 SVGAGI. For the CDR3, the DNA is TGTGCCAGCAGAACGGGAACCGGGGAGCTGTTTTTT. Its translation: CASRTGTGELFF.

In nucleotides, the CDR3 is TGTGCCACCACCCCGGGCCAGGGATACCAAGAGACCCAGTACTTC. Its translation is CATTPGQGYQETQYF. The J gene is TRBJ2-5, the V gene TRBV24-1; D might be TRBD1 (5 bases). Germline CDR1 is KGHDR and CDR2 is SFDVKD. With 8 bases removed from V and 0 bases from J, the gap between germline ends came to 15 bases. CDR3 length equals 15 residues.

The chain carries TRBV7-9 and TRBJ2-3; D perhaps matches TRBD1 (6 bases). Trimming cost V 7 bases and J 0 bases, with 14 bases left between them. The germline V gene encodes CDR1 SEHNR and CDR2 FQNEAQ (reference sequence). This CDR3 contains 15 residues. DNA of the CDR3: TGTGCCAGCACCTTCCAGGGGAGTAGCACAGATACGCAGTATTTT. Translated, it gives CASTFQGSSTDTQYF.

V is TRBV6-5 and J is TRBJ2-1; TRBD1 matches at 9 bases. The germline V gene encodes CDR1 MNHEY and CDR2 SVGAGI. Trimming took 7 bases from V and 4 from J; bases not matched to a gene: 8. The CDR3 length is 15 residues. The CDR3 loop is CASTPGGQGYNEQFF. CDR3 nucleotide sequence: TGTGCCAGCACGCCCGGGGGACAGGGTTACAATGAGCAGTTCTTC.

The chain is built from TRBV28 and TRBJ1-4; D might be TRBD1 (6 bases). CDR3 length: 16 residues. Germline CDR1 and CDR2: MDHEN and SYDVKM. The ends were cut back, 2 bases at V and 0 bases at J, with 10 bases in the middle. CDR3: CASSLHRAPTNEKLFF. CDR3 DNA: TGTGCCAGCAGTTTACACAGGGCACCAACTAATGAAAAACTGTTTTTT.

V usage is TRBV11-2 and J usage is TRBJ2-5, with D perhaps TRBD1 (6 bases). V was pared by 0 bases and J by 1 base, with 12 bases between. The CDR3 sequence is 16 residues long. The germline CDR1 and CDR2 sequences are SGHAT and FQNNGV. The CDR3 loop reads CASSLEGAYPQETQYF. The CDR3 region has the DNA TGTGCCAGCAGCTTAGAGGGGGCTTACCCCCAAGAGACCCAGTACTTC.

This chain joins TRBV18 and TRBJ1-2; D unclear. The germline V gene encodes CDR1 KGHSH and CDR2 LQKENI. The CDR3 is made up of 13 amino acids. With 1 base removed from V and 3 bases from J, the gap between germline ends came to 6 bases. The CDR3 sequence is CASSPQSDYGYTF. The CDR3 nucleotides read TGTGCCAGCTCACCACAGAGTGACTATGGCTACACCTTC.

The J gene is TRBJ2-1, the V gene TRBV7-8; 7 nucleotides match TRBD1. There are 16 residues in the CDR3. V dropped 1 base and J dropped 6; count of bases not matched to a gene: 9. The V gene's germline CDR1 is SGHVS and CDR2 FQNEAQ. CDR3 loop: CASSLDFDRASNEQFF. The CDR3 DNA reads TGTGCCAGCAGCTTAGATTTCGACAGGGCGAGCAATGAGCAGTTCTTC.

The chain links TRBV4-1 to TRBJ1-1; 8 positions agree with TRBD1. Germline-derived CDR1 and CDR2 are MGHRA and YSYEKL. This CDR3 region has 15 residues. V dropped 4 bases and J dropped 2; count of bases not matched to a gene: 6. In DNA form, the CDR3 reads TGCGCCAGCAGCCCCAGGGGGCGGGGAAACACTGAAGCTTTCTTT. Protein: CASSPRGRGNTEAFF.

This clone was seen many times. The chain carries TRBV18 and TRBJ1-3, with no clear D. Germline lookup yields CDR1 KGHSH and CDR2 LQKENI. The CDR3 is made up of 15 amino acids. V was trimmed by 3 bases and J by 0 bases, leaving 9 bases between them. DNA for the CDR3: TGTGCCAGCTCACCTGAGACGGGCTCTGGAAACACCATATATTTT. This sequence encodes CASSPETGSGNTIYF.